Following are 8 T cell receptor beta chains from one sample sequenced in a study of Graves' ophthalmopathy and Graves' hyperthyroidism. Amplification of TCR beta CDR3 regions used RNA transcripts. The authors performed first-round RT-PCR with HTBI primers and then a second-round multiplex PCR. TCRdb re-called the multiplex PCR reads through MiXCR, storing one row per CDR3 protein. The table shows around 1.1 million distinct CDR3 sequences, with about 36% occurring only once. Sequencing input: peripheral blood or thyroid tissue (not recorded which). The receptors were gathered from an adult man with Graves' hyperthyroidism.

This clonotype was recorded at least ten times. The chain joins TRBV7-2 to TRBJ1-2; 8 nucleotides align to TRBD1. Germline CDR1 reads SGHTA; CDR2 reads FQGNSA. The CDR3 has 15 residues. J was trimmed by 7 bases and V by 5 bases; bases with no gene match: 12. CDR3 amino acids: CASSPRQGSIGGYTF. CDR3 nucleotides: TGTGCCAGCAGCCCGAGACAGGGGAGCATTGGTGGCTACACCTTC.

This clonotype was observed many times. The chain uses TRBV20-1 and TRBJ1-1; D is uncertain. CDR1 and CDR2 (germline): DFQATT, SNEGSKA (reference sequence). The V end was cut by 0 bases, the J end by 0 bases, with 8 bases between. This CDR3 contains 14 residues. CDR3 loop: CSARDLLVNTEAFF. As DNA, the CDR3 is TGCAGTGCTAGAGATCTCTTGGTGAACACTGAAGCTTTCTTT.

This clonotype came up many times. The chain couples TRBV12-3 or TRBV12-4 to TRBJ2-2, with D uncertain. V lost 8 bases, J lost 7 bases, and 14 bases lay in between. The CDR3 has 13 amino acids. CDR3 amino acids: CASWAFGFGELFF. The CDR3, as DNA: TGTGCCAGCTGGGCCTTTGGATTCGGGGAGCTGTTTTTT.

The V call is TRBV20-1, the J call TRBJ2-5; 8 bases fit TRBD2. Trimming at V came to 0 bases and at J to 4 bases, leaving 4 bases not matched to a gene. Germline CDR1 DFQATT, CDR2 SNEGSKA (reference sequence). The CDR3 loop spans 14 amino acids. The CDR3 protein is CSARDRTSPETQYF. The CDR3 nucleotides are TGCAGTGCTAGAGATCGGACTAGCCCAGAGACCCAGTACTTC.

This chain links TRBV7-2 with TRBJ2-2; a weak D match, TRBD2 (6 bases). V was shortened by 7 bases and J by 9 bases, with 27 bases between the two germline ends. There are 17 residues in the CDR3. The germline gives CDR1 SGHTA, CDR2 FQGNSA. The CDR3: CASTPRLAGMILRELFF. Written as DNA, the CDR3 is TGTGCCAGCACCCCTAGGCTGGCGGGGATGATTCTACGGGAGCTGTTTTTT.

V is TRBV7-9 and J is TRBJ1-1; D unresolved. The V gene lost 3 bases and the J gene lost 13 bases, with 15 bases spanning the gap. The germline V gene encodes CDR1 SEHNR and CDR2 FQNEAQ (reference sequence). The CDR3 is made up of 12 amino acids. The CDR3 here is CASSLGSWGDFF. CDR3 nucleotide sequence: TGTGCCAGCAGCTTGGGATCCTGGGGTGATTTCTTT.

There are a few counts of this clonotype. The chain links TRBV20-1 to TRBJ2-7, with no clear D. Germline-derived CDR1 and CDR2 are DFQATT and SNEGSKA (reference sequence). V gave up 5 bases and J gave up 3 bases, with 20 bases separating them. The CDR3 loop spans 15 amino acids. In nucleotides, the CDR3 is TGCAGTGCTCCAGCTTCCCAAGGGTCCTACTACGAGCAGTACTTC. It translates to CSAPASQGSYYEQYF.

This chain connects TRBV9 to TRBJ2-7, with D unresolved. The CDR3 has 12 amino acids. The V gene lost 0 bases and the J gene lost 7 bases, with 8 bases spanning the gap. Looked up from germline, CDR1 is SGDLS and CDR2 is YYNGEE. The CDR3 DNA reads TGTGCCAGCAGCGTAGACCCTTATGAGCAGTACTTC. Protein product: CASSVDPYEQYF.